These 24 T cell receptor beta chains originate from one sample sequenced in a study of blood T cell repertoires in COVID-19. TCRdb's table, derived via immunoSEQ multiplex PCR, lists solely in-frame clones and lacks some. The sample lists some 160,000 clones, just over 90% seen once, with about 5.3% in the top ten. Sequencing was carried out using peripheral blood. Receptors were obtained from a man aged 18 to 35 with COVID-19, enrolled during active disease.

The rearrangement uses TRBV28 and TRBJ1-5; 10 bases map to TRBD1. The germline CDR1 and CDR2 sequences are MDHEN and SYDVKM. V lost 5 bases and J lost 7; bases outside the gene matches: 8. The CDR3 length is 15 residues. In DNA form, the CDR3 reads TGTGCCAGCAGTCCGGACAGGGGGTCACGACAGCCCCAGCATTTT. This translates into CASSPDRGSRQPQHF.

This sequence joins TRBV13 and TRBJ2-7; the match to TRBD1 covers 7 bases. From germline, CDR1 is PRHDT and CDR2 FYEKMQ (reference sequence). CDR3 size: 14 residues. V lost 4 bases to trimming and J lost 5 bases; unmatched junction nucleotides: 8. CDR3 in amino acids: CASSSQTGFNEQYF. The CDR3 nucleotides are TGTGCCAGCAGCTCACAGACAGGGTTCAACGAGCAGTACTTC.

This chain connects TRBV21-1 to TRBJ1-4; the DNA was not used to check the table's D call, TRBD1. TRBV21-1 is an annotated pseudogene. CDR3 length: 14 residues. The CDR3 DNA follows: TGTGCCAGCAGCAGGGGCAGGGGAAATGAAAAACTGTTTTTT. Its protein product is CASSRGRGNEKLFF.

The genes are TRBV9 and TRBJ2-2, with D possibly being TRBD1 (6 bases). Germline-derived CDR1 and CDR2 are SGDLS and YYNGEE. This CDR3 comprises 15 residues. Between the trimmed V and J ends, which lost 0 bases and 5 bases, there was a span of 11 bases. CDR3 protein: CASSVATGRTGELFF. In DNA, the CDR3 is TGTGCCAGCAGCGTAGCTACAGGGCGGACCGGGGAGCTGTTTTTT.

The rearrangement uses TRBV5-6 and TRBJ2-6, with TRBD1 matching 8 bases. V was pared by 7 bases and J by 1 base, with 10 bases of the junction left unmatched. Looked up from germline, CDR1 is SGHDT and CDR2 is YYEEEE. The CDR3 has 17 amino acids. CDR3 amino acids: CASSWGTGLSGANVLTF. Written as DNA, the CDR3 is TGTGCCAGCTCCTGGGGGACAGGCCTTTCTGGGGCCAACGTCCTGACTTTC.

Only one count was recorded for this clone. The CDR3 loop is CAWSVLLSYGYTF. The CDR3 DNA reads TGTGCCTGGAGTGTACTCCTATCCTATGGCTACACCTTC. The rearrangement uses TRBV30 and TRBJ1-2; no clear D gene. The CDR3 has 13 amino acids. CDR1 and CDR2 from the germline V gene are GTSNPN and SVGIG (reference sequence). V was pared by 0 bases and J by 4 bases, with 9 bases between. The full variable domain, its missing parts supplied by reference TRBV30 and TRBJ1-2, is SQTIHQWPATLVQPVGSPLSLECTVEGTSNPNLYWYRQAAGRGLQLLFYSVGIGQISSEVPQNLSASRPQDRQFILSSKKLLLSDSGFYLCAWSVLLSYGYTFGSGTRLTVV.

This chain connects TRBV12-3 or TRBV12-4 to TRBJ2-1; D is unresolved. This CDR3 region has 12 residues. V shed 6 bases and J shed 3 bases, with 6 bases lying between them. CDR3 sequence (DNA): TGTGCCAGCAGATCAGACTACAATGAGCAGTTCTTC. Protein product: CASRSDYNEQFF.

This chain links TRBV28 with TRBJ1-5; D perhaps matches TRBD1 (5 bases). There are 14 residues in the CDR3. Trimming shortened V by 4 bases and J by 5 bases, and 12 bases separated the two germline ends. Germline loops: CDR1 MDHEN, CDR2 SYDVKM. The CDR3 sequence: CASSSTGFHQPQHF. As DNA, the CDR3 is TGTGCCAGCAGTTCCACAGGTTTCCATCAGCCCCAGCATTTT.

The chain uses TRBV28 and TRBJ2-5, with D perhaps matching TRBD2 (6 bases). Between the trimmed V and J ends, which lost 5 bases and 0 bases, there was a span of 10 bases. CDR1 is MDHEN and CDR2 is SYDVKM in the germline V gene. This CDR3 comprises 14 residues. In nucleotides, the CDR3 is TGTGCCAGCAGTACGGAGGGATACCAAGAGACCCAGTACTTC. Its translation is CASSTEGYQETQYF.

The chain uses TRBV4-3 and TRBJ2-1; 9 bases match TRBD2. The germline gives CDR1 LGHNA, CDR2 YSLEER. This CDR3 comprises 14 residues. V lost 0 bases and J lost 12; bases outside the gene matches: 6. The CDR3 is CASSQDRTSGLQFF. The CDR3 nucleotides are TGCGCCAGCAGCCAAGATCGAACTAGCGGGTTGCAGTTCTTC.

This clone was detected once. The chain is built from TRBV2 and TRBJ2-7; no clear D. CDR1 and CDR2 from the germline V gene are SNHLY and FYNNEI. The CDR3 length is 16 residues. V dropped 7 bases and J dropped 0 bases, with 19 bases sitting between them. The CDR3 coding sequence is TGTGCCAGCACCCCCAACGCAGGCTTTCCCTCCTACGAGCAGTACTTC. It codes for CASTPNAGFPSYEQYF.

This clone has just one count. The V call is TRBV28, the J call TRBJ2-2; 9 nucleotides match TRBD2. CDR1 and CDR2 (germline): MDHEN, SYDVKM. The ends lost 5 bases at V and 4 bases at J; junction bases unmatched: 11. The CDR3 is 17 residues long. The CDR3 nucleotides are TGTGCCAGCAGTCCTCCCTTAGCGGGAGATGGCACCGGGGAGCTGTTTTTT. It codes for CASSPPLAGDGTGELFF.

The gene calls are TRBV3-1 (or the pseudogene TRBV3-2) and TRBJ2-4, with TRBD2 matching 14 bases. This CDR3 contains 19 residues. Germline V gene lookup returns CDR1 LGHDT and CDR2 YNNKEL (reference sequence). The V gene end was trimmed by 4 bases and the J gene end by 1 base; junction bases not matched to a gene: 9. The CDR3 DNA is TGTGCCAGCAGCCCAGGGACTAGCGGGAGCGGTGCGGCCAAAAACATTCAGTACTTC. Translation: CASSPGTSGSGAAKNIQYF.

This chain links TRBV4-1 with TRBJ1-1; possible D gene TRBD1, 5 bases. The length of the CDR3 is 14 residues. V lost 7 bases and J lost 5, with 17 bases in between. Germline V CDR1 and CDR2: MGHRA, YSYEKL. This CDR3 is CASTLGLWRTEAFF. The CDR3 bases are TGCGCCAGCACCCTGGGACTTTGGAGGACTGAAGCTTTCTTT.

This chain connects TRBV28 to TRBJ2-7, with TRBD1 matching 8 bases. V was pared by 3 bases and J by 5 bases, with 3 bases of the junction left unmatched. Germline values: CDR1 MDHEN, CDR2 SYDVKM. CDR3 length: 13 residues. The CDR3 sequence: CASSLNRGDEQYF. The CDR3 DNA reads TGTGCCAGCAGTTTGAACAGGGGGGACGAGCAGTACTTC.

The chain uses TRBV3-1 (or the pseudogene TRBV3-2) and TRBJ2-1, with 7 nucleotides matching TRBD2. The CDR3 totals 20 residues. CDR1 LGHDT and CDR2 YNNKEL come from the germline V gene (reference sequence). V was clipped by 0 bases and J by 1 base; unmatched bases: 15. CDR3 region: CASSQDIPPPSGFSYNEQFF. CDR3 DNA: TGTGCCAGCAGCCAAGATATCCCACCGCCTAGCGGTTTTTCCTACAATGAGCAGTTCTTC.

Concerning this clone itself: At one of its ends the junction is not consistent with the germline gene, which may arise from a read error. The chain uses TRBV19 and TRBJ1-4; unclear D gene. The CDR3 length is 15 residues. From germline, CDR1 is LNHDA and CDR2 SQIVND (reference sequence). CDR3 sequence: CASSMARGSSEKLLF. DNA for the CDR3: TGTGCCAGTAGTATGGCGCGGGGATCCAGTGAAAAACTGCTTTTT. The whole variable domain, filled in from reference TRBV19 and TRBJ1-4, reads DGGITQSPKYLFRKEGQNVTLSCEQNLNHDAMYWYRQDPGQGLRLIYYSQIVNDFQKGDIAEGYSVSREKKESFPLTVTSAQKNPTAFYLCASSMARGSSEKLLFGSGTQLSVL.

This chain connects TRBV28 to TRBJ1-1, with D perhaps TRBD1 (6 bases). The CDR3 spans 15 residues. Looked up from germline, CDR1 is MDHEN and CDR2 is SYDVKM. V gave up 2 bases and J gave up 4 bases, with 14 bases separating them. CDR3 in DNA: TGTGCCAGCAGTTTAAGGGGGAGAGGGGTCACTGAAGCTTTCTTT. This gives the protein CASSLRGRGVTEAFF.

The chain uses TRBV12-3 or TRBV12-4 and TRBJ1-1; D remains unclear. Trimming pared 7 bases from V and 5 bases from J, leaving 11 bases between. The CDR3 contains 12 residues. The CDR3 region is CASTERITEAFF. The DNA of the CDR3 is TGTGCCAGCACCGAGAGGATTACTGAAGCTTTCTTT.

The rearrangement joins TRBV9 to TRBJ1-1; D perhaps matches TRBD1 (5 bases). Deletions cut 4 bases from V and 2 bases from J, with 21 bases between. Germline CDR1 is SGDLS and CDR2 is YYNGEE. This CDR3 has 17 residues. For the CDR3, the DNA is TGTGCCAGCAGCTCGTCCAGGGAATTGGAAGGAAACACTGAAGCTTTCTTT. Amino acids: CASSSSRELEGNTEAFF.

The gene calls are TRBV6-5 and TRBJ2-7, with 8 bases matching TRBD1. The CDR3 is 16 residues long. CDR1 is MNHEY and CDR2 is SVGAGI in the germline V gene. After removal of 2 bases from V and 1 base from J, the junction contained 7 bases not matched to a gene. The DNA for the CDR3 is TGTGCCAGCAGTTACGCCGGGACAGGTTTTTCCTACGAGCAGTACTTC. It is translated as CASSYAGTGFSYEQYF.

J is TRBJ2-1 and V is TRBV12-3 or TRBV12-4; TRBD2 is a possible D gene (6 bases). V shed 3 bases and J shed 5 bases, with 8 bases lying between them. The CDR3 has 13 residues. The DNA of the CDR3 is TGTGCCAGCAGTTTTGGCGGGGACAATGAGCAGTTCTTC. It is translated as CASSFGGDNEQFF.

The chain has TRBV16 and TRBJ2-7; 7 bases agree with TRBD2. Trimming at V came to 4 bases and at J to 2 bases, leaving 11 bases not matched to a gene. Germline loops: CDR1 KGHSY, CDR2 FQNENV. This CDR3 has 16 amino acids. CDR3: CASSRSGGSTAYEQYF. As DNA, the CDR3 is TGTGCCAGCAGCCGTTCCGGGGGGAGTACGGCCTACGAGCAGTACTTC.

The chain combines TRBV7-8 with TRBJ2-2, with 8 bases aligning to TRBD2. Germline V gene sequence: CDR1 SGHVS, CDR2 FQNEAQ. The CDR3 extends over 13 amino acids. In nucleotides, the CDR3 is TGTGCGACCGGGACTAGTATAACCGGGGAGCTGTTTTTT. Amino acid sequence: CATGTSITGELFF. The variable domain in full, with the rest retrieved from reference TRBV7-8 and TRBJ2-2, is GAGVSQSPRYKVAKRGQDVALRCDPISGHVSLFWYQQALGQGPEFLTYFQNEAQLDKSGLPSDRFFAERPEGSVSTLKIQRTQQEDSAVYLCATGTSITGELFFGEGSRLTVL.